This T cell receptor (beta chain) was recovered during a study of T-cell memory formation after mild COVID-19. Study outcomes and limitations: Mainly CM and EM harbored the contracting CD4+ clones; mainly EMRA harbored the CD8+ ones. Cross-reactive memory apparently joined, as some responding clones appeared in pre-infection memory. Balance between CD4 and CD8 was seen in clones contracting day 15 to 85, and a CD4+ lean was seen in later expanders.

This clonotype was seen more than once but under ten times. Its antigen is as yet unknown. TCR alpha and TCR beta cDNA libraries with sample barcodes and UMIs came from 5'RACE using constant-segment primers. TCRdb reprocessed the 5' RACE reads with MiXCR, giving one entry per CDR3 protein. The sample shows under 450,000 distinct CDR3 sequences, approximately 15% of them seen only once. The source material was PBMCs or a T cell subset sorted from them (not recorded which). This receptor was obtained from a man younger than 35 who had mild COVID-19 (a few samples of this study predate the infection). Cell type and time point are not known.

The CDR3 region is CSVERGANVLTF. In DNA, the CDR3 is TGCAGCGTTGAACGAGGGGCCAACGTCCTGACTTTC. The V gene is TRBV29-1, the J gene TRBJ2-6, with D unclear. Trimming pared 2 bases from V and 4 bases from J, leaving 3 bases between. From germline, CDR1 is SQVTM and CDR2 ANQGSEA. The CDR3 loop spans 12 amino acids.